This TCR beta chain was profiled in a study of CD8 T cells in ankylosing spondylitis. TCRdb fed the 5' RACE reads into MiXCR, producing one record per CDR3 protein. The sample comprises 200,000 to 300,000 distinct CDR3 sequences, around 32% of which are singletons, and roughly 4.2% rests with the top ten. Germline CDR1 is DFQATT and CDR2 is SNEGSKA (reference sequence). The CDR3 is made up of 16 amino acids. V dropped 2 bases and J dropped 8 bases, with 19 bases sitting between them. For this clonotype: Its antigen is not identified.

Study outcomes and limitations: Characteristic, it appeared, of ankylosing spondylitis blood was a TCR beta motif of roughly eight highly homologous variants. Significant enrichment of disease-linked clones was reportedly seen in matched ankylosing spondylitis synovial fluid.

The chain has TRBV20-1 and TRBJ1-6, with D possibly being TRBD1 (5 bases). The sample was blood, either unsorted or a sorted T cell fraction (not recorded which). This TCR was sampled from a male donor with ankylosing spondylitis or in good health (not recorded which). The CDR3 bases are TGCAGTGCTAGACCTCCCGGGCAGGGACGTCATTCACCCCTCCACTTT. Its protein product is CSARPPGQGRHSPLHF.